This T cell receptor beta chain was captured by sequencing in a study of early T cells in non-severe SARS-CoV-2 infection. Study overall: Unsorted whole-blood RNA was sequenced in bulk, leaving chains unpaired.

Separate cDNA molecules each had unique molecular identifiers attached to them. TCRdb ran MiXCR on the 5' RACE reads and lists one entry per CDR3 protein. Of about 130,000 distinct CDR3 sequences listed, under 15% are singletons. General observations from the study: VDJdb matching skewed toward anti-spike CD8 responses, missing private and CD4 specificities.

A word on this clonotype: Its target is not known.

V lost 2 bases and J 3 bases, leaving 13 bases between the germline ends. The CDR3 covers 15 residues. Germline V lookup: CDR1 LNHNV, CDR2 YYDKDF (reference sequence). The sample comprised whole blood. The TCR was taken from an adult who was a healthcare worker with PCR-confirmed SARS-CoV-2 infection or an uninfected control (not recorded which). The chain uses TRBV15 and TRBJ1-1; D is perhaps TRBD1 (5 bases). The CDR3 region is CATSRRGPGHTEAFF. CDR3 bases: TGTGCCACCAGCAGACGCGGGCCGGGGCACACTGAAGCTTTCTTT.